This is a list of T cell receptor beta chains from one sample in a study of blood T cell repertoires in COVID-19. The table came from immunoSEQ multiplex PCR; TCRdb's copy has only in-frame clones and leaves some out. The repertoire includes 250,000 or so clones, approximately 91% of them detected once, and more than 1% sits in the top ten. The source material was PBMCs or T cells enriched from blood (not recorded which). The receptor source for this set is a human donor in a cohort exposed to, infected with or recovered from COVID-19 (not recorded which). The donor label of this sample is uncertain. The CDR3 runs from the conserved cysteine through the conserved F or W. A D gene is named only where the DNA matches it firmly. Size is omitted from some rows. Given values are once, few, many or a class for expanded clones.

TRBJ1-2 15 TRBV6-5 NA NA CASSYLGKRSSGYTF TGTGCCAGCAGTTACCTCGGGAAGAGAAGTAGTGGCTACACCTTC
TRBJ2-7 13 TRBV29-1 TRBD1 once CSVRDSSSYEQYF TGCAGCGTTCGGGACAGCAGCTCCTACGAGCAGTACTTC
TRBJ1-6 18 TRBV5-8 NA NA CASSVRAGLPIYNSPLHF TGTGCCAGCAGCGTTCGGGCAGGGTTACCTATATATAATTCACCCCTCCACTTT
TRBJ2-1 18 TRBV7-2 NA NA CASSLFPTSADHYNEQFF TGTGCCAGCAGCTTATTCCCCACGTCGGCGGATCACTACAATGAGCAGTTCTTC
TRBJ1-1 14 TRBV6-5 NA NA CASSYPGGGTEAFF TGTGCCAGCAGTTACCCCGGCGGGGGCACTGAAGCTTTCTTT
TRBJ1-1 13 TRBV11-2 NA NA CASSLDRDTEAFF TGTGCCAGCAGCTTAGACCGGGACACTGAAGCTTTCTTT
TRBJ1-5 14 TRBV27 NA few CASSSRVTGQPQHF TGTGCCAGCAGTTCCAGGGTGACGGGTCAGCCCCAGCATTTT
TRBJ1-1 14 TRBV24-1 NA NA CATNSRHPNTEAFF TGTGCCACGAATTCCCGACACCCGAACACTGAAGCTTTCTTT
TRBJ2-5 18 TRBV24-1 NA once CATSDLRSGHHTQETQYF TGTGCCACCAGTGATTTGCGGTCGGGACACCATACCCAAGAGACCCAGTACTTC
TRBJ1-4 13 TRBV2 TRBD1 NA CASSRDRAEKLFF TGTGCCAGCAGTCGGGACAGGGCCGAAAAACTGTTTTTT
TRBJ1-3 14 TRBV19 NA once CASSIGVTGNTIYF TGTGCCAGTAGTATTGGAGTTACTGGAAACACCATATATTTT
TRBJ1-1 16 TRBV2 TRBD1 NA CASSDQLGQGAAEAFF TGTGCCAGCAGTGACCAATTGGGACAGGGGGCAGCTGAAGCTTTCTTT
TRBJ1-1 13 TRBV5-1 NA NA CASSPSGGTEAFF TGCGCCAGCAGCCCAAGCGGGGGTACTGAAGCTTTCTTT
TRBJ1-1 13 TRBV2 NA NA CASRSGDRTEAFF TGTGCCTCCAGGTCAGGGGATCGGACTGAAGCTTTCTTT
TRBJ2-7 14 TRBV27 NA NA CASSSAPGAYEQYF TGTGCCAGCAGTTCTGCGCCGGGGGCCTACGAGCAGTACTTC
TRBJ2-5 14 TRBV27 NA NA CASSFGGAGETQYF TGTGCCAGCAGTTTTGGCGGGGCGGGGGAGACCCAGTACTTC
TRBJ1-5 14 TRBV10-3 NA NA CAISGRQQDQPQHF TGTGCCATCAGTGGAAGGCAGCAGGATCAGCCCCAGCATTTT
TRBJ2-7 14 TRBV19 TRBD2 few CASSWGGSPYEQYF TGTGCCAGTTCGTGGGGGGGGAGTCCCTACGAGCAGTACTTC
TRBJ1-4 17 TRBV23-1 NA NA CASSQSGGKRDGEKLFF TGCGCCAGCAGTCAATCGGGGGGGAAAAGGGATGGTGAAAAACTGTTTTTT
TRBJ2-1 15 TRBV3-1/TRBV3-2 NA NA CASSPRRAAYNEQFF TGTGCCAGCAGCCCCCGCAGGGCTGCCTACAATGAGCAGTTCTTC
TRBJ1-5 16 TRBV6-4 TRBD1 once CASIDRGPLSNQPQHF TGTGCCAGTATTGACAGGGGTCCCCTTAGCAATCAGCCCCAGCATTTT
TRBJ1-4 13 TRBV25-1 NA once CASSGWDTEKLFF TGTGCCAGCAGTGGGTGGGACACTGAAAAACTGTTTTTT
TRBJ2-3 15 TRBV19 NA NA CASSTTDSSTDTQYF TGTGCCAGTAGTACCACGGACAGTAGCACAGATACGCAGTATTTT
TRBJ1-2 15 TRBV6-5 TRBD1 NA CASSSEQGWNYGYTF TGTGCCAGCAGTAGCGAACAGGGGTGGAACTATGGCTACACCTTC
TRBJ2-7 16 TRBV6-1 TRBD2 NA CASSAGTSGGAYEQYF TGTGCCAGCAGTGCCGGGACTAGCGGGGGGGCATACGAGCAGTACTTC
TRBJ1-2 14 TRBV7-8 NA NA CASSLYRVNYGYTF TGTGCCAGCAGCTTATATCGGGTCAACTATGGCTACACCTTC
TRBJ1-1 11 TRBV12-3/TRBV12-4 NA NA CASSFQAEAFF TGTGCCAGCAGTTTCCAAGCGGAAGCTTTCTTT
TRBJ2-1 11 TRBV20-1 NA NA CSAAGYNEQFF TGCAGTGCAGCGGGTTACAATGAGCAGTTCTTC
TRBJ1-1 16 TRBV10-3 TRBD1 NA CAITKGTGGPGTEAFF TGTGCCATCACTAAGGGGACAGGGGGCCCAGGGACTGAAGCTTTCTTT
TRBJ1-3 17 TRBV12-2 NA NA CASRLPDRGKTGNTIYF TGTGCAAGTCGCTTACCCGACAGGGGGAAAACTGGAAACACCATATATTTT
TRBJ2-2 14 TRBV7-3 NA NA CASQGLPPTGELFF TGTGCCAGCCAGGGACTTCCGCCGACCGGGGAGCTGTTTTTT
TRBJ1-3 15 TRBV6-4 NA NA CASSDSKWRGNTIYF TGTGCCAGCAGTGACTCGAAGTGGAGAGGAAACACCATATATTTT
TRBJ1-1 15 TRBV4-3 NA NA CASSQVRGRGTEAFF TGCGCCAGCAGCCAAGTCAGGGGAAGGGGCACTGAAGCTTTCTTT
TRBJ2-2 17 TRBV4-1 TRBD1 NA CASSQDHDRANTGELFF TGCGCCAGCAGCCAAGATCACGACAGGGCGAACACCGGGGAGCTGTTTTTT
TRBJ2-5 15 TRBV5-4 NA once CASSLEGVLQETQYF TGTGCCAGCAGCTTGGAAGGGGTCCTTCAAGAGACCCAGTACTTC
TRBJ1-1 15 TRBV7-9 TRBD1 NA CASSSPTGGTTEAFF TGTGCCAGCAGCTCCCCGACAGGGGGGACGACTGAAGCTTTCTTT
TRBJ2-5 16 TRBV24-1 NA NA CATSDPTVAEKETQYF TGTGCCACCAGTGACCCGACAGTGGCGGAGAAGGAGACCCAGTACTTC
TRBJ2-3 15 TRBV6-6 TRBD1 once CASRHRGTGTDTQYF TGTGCCAGCAGGCACAGGGGGACGGGGACAGATACGCAGTATTTT
TRBJ1-6 16 TRBV24-1 NA once CATSSHCGGPNSPLHF TGTGCCACCAGTTCTCACTGCGGGGGCCCCAATTCACCCCTCCACTTT
TRBJ2-7 14 TRBV2 NA NA CASTAGLLSYEQYF TGTGCCAGCACGGCAGGGCTCCTCTCCTACGAGCAGTACTTC
TRBJ1-3 17 TRBV18 NA few CASSPLRGRDSGNTIYF TGTGCCAGCTCACCACTTCGTGGCAGGGACTCTGGAAACACCATATATTTT
TRBJ1-2 16 TRBV10-3 TRBD1 NA CAISSDRGRWDYGYTF TGTGCCATCAGTTCGGACAGGGGGCGTTGGGACTATGGCTACACCTTC
TRBJ2-1 13 TRBV19 TRBD1 NA CASSGTGGNEQFF TGTGCCAGCTCCGGGACAGGGGGCAATGAGCAGTTCTTC
TRBJ1-6 15 TRBV7-9 NA NA CASSLGSSYNSPLHF TGTGCCAGCAGCTTAGGTAGTTCCTATAATTCACCCCTCCACTTT
TRBJ1-6 15 TRBV21-1 NA NA CASSILTGVNSPLHF TGTGCCAGCAGCATCCTGACAGGGGTAAACTCACCCCTCCACTTT
TRBJ1-2 12 TRBV27 TRBD1 NA CASSRQGNGYTF TGTGCCAGCAGCCGACAGGGGAATGGCTACACCTTC
TRBJ1-1 16 TRBV5-8 NA few CASSLEAGLENTEAFF TGTGCCAGCAGCTTGGAGGCAGGGCTAGAGAACACTGAAGCTTTCTTT
TRBJ2-1 15 TRBV6-5 NA NA CASSYYGGRYNEQFF TGTGCCAGCAGTTACTACGGGGGTCGTTACAATGAGCAGTTCTTC